Listed below are T cell receptor beta chains from one sample, sequenced in a study of T-cell memory formation after mild COVID-19. MiXCR, applied by TCRdb to the 5' RACE reads, yields one record per CDR3 protein. The sample includes 85,000 to 120,000 distinct CDR3 sequences, roughly an eighth seen only once; the top ten take 27%. Sequences were obtained from PBMCs or a T cell subset sorted from them (not recorded which). These receptors were taken from an adult woman who had mild COVID-19 (a few samples of this study predate the infection). Cell type and time point are not known. The CDR3 runs from the conserved cysteine through the conserved F or W. Each record gives: clone size, V gene, D gene, J gene, CDR3 DNA, CDR3 protein. D genes are given only for firm matches. Clone size is shown for a subset of rows, as once, few, many or a class of expanded clone.

size: few
V: TRBV19
D: TRBD2
J: TRBJ2-3
DNA: TGTGCCAGTAACGGGGGAGGGGATACGCAGTATTTT
CDR3: CASNGGGDTQYF

size: few
V: TRBV4-1
D: NA
J: TRBJ1-1
DNA: TGCGCCAGCAGCCACCAAACCACTGAAGCTTTCTTT
CDR3: CASSHQTTEAFF

size: many
V: TRBV12-3/TRBV12-4
D: TRBD2
J: TRBJ2-1
DNA: TGTGCCAGCAGTGACCGACTAGCGGGAGGGCCCGATGAGCAGTTCTTC
CDR3: CASSDRLAGGPDEQFF

size: few
V: TRBV5-1
D: NA
J: TRBJ2-5
DNA: TGCGCCAGCAGCTTCCCACAGACTCCAGAGACCCAGTACTTC
CDR3: CASSFPQTPETQYF

size: NA
V: TRBV6-5
D: TRBD1
J: TRBJ1-6
DNA: TGTGCCAGCAGTGCCGGGACAGGGTCTTCACCCCTCCACTTT
CDR3: CASSAGTGSSPLHF

size: few
V: TRBV20-1
D: TRBD2
J: TRBJ2-7
DNA: TGCAGTGCTAGAGATGTCGGGGGAGGGCCTTGGCAGTACTTC
CDR3: CSARDVGGGPWQYF

size: many
V: TRBV5-1
D: NA
J: TRBJ2-7
DNA: TGCGCCAGCAACGAGGGTGGGACGACCTACGAGCAGTACTTC
CDR3: CASNEGGTTYEQYF

size: NA
V: TRBV6-5
D: NA
J: TRBJ2-5
DNA: TGTGCCAGCAAAAAGGCAACGGGGCTCGGCAGGGAGACCCAGTACTTC
CDR3: CASKKATGLGRETQYF

size: few
V: TRBV5-4
D: NA
J: TRBJ2-7
DNA: TGTGCCAGCAGCTTGTTGGAGGGACCCTCCTACGAGCAGTACTTC
CDR3: CASSLLEGPSYEQYF

size: NA
V: TRBV9
D: TRBD1
J: TRBJ2-7
DNA: TGTGCCAGCTCTAGAACAGGGGCAATGAACTACGAGCAGTACTTC
CDR3: CASSRTGAMNYEQYF

size: NA
V: TRBV4-3
D: NA
J: TRBJ2-7
DNA: TGCGCCAGCAGCCCCCGGGACGGATCCTACGAGCAGTACTTC
CDR3: CASSPRDGSYEQYF

size: NA
V: TRBV29-1
D: TRBD2
J: TRBJ2-7
DNA: TGCAGCGTTGTAGTAGCGGGAGAGTCCTACGAGCAGTACTTC
CDR3: CSVVVAGESYEQYF

size: NA
V: TRBV12-3/TRBV12-4
D: NA
J: TRBJ2-5
DNA: TGTGCCAGCAGTTTGGCATCCCGGGCCCAAGAGACCCAGTACTTC
CDR3: CASSLASRAQETQYF

size: NA
V: TRBV9
D: TRBD2
J: TRBJ2-1
DNA: TGTGCCAGCAGCGGCGGACTAGCCCCATACTACAATGAGCAGTTCTTC
CDR3: CASSGGLAPYYNEQFF

size: NA
V: TRBV29-1
D: TRBD1
J: TRBJ1-2
DNA: TGCAGCGTCGGTCGGACAGGGGACAGTAACTATGGCTACACCTTC
CDR3: CSVGRTGDSNYGYTF

size: NA
V: TRBV12-3/TRBV12-4
D: NA
J: TRBJ2-7
DNA: TGTGCCAGCAGTTTAGCGCGGAGCGGCACCTACGAGCAGTACTTC
CDR3: CASSLARSGTYEQYF

size: NA
V: TRBV5-1
D: TRBD1
J: TRBJ2-2
DNA: TGCGCCAGCAGCCCGGGGACAGGCGCGAACACCGGGGAGCTGTTTTTT
CDR3: CASSPGTGANTGELFF

size: few
V: TRBV4-1
D: NA
J: TRBJ1-2
DNA: TGCGCCAGCAGCCAAGATGCGCAGGGTACGTTAGGCTACACCTTC
CDR3: CASSQDAQGTLGYTF

size: many
V: TRBV5-1
D: NA
J: TRBJ2-7
DNA: TGCGCCAGCAGCTTGGAACAGGGCTACGAGCAGTACTTC
CDR3: CASSLEQGYEQYF

size: NA
V: TRBV25-1
D: TRBD2
J: TRBJ2-1
DNA: TGTGCCAGCAGTGACGGACTAGCGGATAGCTCCTACAATGAGCAGTTCTTC
CDR3: CASSDGLADSSYNEQFF

size: NA
V: TRBV28
D: TRBD2
J: TRBJ2-2
DNA: TGTGCCAGCAGTTTATATTCAGGGTTGACTAGCGGGGGAGGAGTCGACACCGGGGAGCTGTTTTTT
CDR3: CASSLYSGLTSGGGVDTGELFF

size: many
V: TRBV20-1
D: NA
J: TRBJ2-5
DNA: TGCAGTGCTCCGGCCCTAGGAGACAGGCAAGAGACCCAGTACTTC
CDR3: CSAPALGDRQETQYF

size: few
V: TRBV29-1
D: TRBD2
J: TRBJ2-1
DNA: TGCAGCGTTGGTTTAGCGGGAATGGGTGAGCAGTTCTTC
CDR3: CSVGLAGMGEQFF

size: NA
V: TRBV7-8
D: NA
J: TRBJ1-5
DNA: TGTGCCAGCAGCTCCGCTTGGGCAATCGAAATTAATCAGCCCCAGCATTTT
CDR3: CASSSAWAIEINQPQHF

size: NA
V: TRBV6-1
D: TRBD2
J: TRBJ2-3
DNA: TGTGCCAGCAGTGCACCAGCGGGGCGGACAGATACGCAGTATTTT
CDR3: CASSAPAGRTDTQYF

size: many
V: TRBV29-1
D: NA
J: TRBJ2-7
DNA: TGCAGCGTTGAAGACGGGCTCTCCTACGAGCAGTACTTC
CDR3: CSVEDGLSYEQYF

size: NA
V: TRBV19
D: NA
J: TRBJ2-3
DNA: TGTGCCAGTAGTACAACAGGGTGGAGCACAGATACGCAGTATTTT
CDR3: CASSTTGWSTDTQYF

size: many
V: TRBV12-3/TRBV12-4
D: TRBD1
J: TRBJ2-7
DNA: TGTGCCAGCAGTGAGACAGGGGGCGTCTCTGGCGAGCAGTACTTC
CDR3: CASSETGGVSGEQYF

size: few
V: TRBV12-3/TRBV12-4
D: NA
J: TRBJ2-7
DNA: TGTGCCAGCAGTTTAGCTGAGGGATCCTACGAGCAGTACTTC
CDR3: CASSLAEGSYEQYF

size: few
V: TRBV20-1
D: NA
J: TRBJ2-3
DNA: TGCAGTGCTAGAGGGGCCGGGAGAACGGATACGCAGTATTTT
CDR3: CSARGAGRTDTQYF

size: few
V: TRBV7-9
D: NA
J: TRBJ2-5
DNA: TGTGCCAGCAGCCACAGGACAGTAAAAGAGACCCAGTACTTC
CDR3: CASSHRTVKETQYF

size: NA
V: TRBV9
D: TRBD1
J: TRBJ2-1
DNA: TGTGCCAGCAGCGATGGGGACAGGGGAAATGAGCAGTTCTTC
CDR3: CASSDGDRGNEQFF

size: many
V: TRBV4-1
D: TRBD2
J: TRBJ2-3
DNA: TGCGCCAGCAGCCCCCGCTTGACTAGCGGGAGCACAGATACGCAGTATTTT
CDR3: CASSPRLTSGSTDTQYF

size: NA
V: TRBV12-3/TRBV12-4
D: NA
J: TRBJ2-2
DNA: TGTGCCAGCTCGGACCCGACCACCGGGGAGCTGTTTTTT
CDR3: CASSDPTTGELFF

size: few
V: TRBV5-1
D: NA
J: TRBJ2-1
DNA: TGCGCCAGCAGCTTGGTAGAGGCGGACAATGAGCAGTTCTTC
CDR3: CASSLVEADNEQFF

size: NA
V: TRBV6-6
D: TRBD1
J: TRBJ1-1
DNA: TGTGCCAGCAGTTACGAGGGGGCTGGAGACACTGAAGCTTTCTTT
CDR3: CASSYEGAGDTEAFF

size: NA
V: TRBV6-1
D: TRBD1
J: TRBJ2-7
DNA: TGTGCCAGCAGTGACTGGACAGGGGTATACGAGCAGTACTTC
CDR3: CASSDWTGVYEQYF

size: few
V: TRBV6-1
D: TRBD2
J: TRBJ2-7
DNA: TGTGCCAGCAGAGGACCGGGACTAGCGGGACCGAGCTCCTACGAGCAGTACTTC
CDR3: CASRGPGLAGPSSYEQYF

size: few
V: TRBV7-9
D: TRBD1
J: TRBJ2-3
DNA: TGTGCCAGCAGCTCCGTAGGGGACAGACCCACAGATACGCAGTATTTT
CDR3: CASSSVGDRPTDTQYF

size: NA
V: TRBV7-9
D: NA
J: TRBJ1-2
DNA: TGTGCCAGCCCAACCTTGGGTGGCTACACCTTC
CDR3: CASPTLGGYTF

size: NA
V: TRBV9
D: NA
J: TRBJ1-1
DNA: TGTGCCAGCAGCAAACTAGTAGGCGAGGGCCCGAACACTGAAGCTTTCTTT
CDR3: CASSKLVGEGPNTEAFF

size: few
V: TRBV28
D: TRBD2
J: TRBJ2-3
DNA: TGTGCCAGCAGCCGGACTAGCGGGAGCGCAGATACGCAGTATTTT
CDR3: CASSRTSGSADTQYF

size: few
V: TRBV29-1
D: TRBD1
J: TRBJ1-1
DNA: TGCAGCGTTGAAGAGCTGAGGACAGGGGACACTGAAGCTTTCTTT
CDR3: CSVEELRTGDTEAFF

size: NA
V: TRBV12-3/TRBV12-4
D: NA
J: TRBJ2-3
DNA: TGTGCCAGCAGCTATGAAATGGTGGTGGATACGCAGTATTTT
CDR3: CASSYEMVVDTQYF

size: NA
V: TRBV19
D: NA
J: TRBJ2-7
DNA: TGTGCCAGTAGTATAACCGTTTCCTACGAGCAGTACTTC
CDR3: CASSITVSYEQYF

size: few
V: TRBV4-1
D: NA
J: TRBJ2-7
DNA: TGCGCCAGCAGCGCCGGACGGGACTACGAGCAGTACTTC
CDR3: CASSAGRDYEQYF

size: NA
V: TRBV5-4
D: NA
J: TRBJ1-1
DNA: TGTGCCAGCCACGCGAGGGGATCGGAGCATGAAGCTTTCTTT
CDR3: CASHARGSEHEAFF

size: NA
V: TRBV12-3/TRBV12-4
D: TRBD1
J: TRBJ2-3
DNA: TGTGCCACCCTCCTCCGGGACAGGGTAGCAGATACGCAGTATTTT
CDR3: CATLLRDRVADTQYF

size: NA
V: TRBV3-1
D: NA
J: TRBJ2-7
DNA: TGTGCCAGCAGCCCGGGCGCTAACTACGAGCAGTTC
CDR3: CASSPGANYEQF

size: NA
V: TRBV7-2
D: NA
J: TRBJ2-3
DNA: TGTGCCAGCAGCTTACGGGGGTTCATCACAGATACGCAGTATTTT
CDR3: CASSLRGFITDTQYF